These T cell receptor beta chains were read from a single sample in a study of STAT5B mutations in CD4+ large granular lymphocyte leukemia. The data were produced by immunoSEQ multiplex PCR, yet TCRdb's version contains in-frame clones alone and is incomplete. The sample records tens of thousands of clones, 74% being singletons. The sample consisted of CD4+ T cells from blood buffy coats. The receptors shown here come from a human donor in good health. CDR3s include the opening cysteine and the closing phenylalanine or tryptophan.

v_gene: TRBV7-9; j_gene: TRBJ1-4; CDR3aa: CASSLGGYGDEKLFF
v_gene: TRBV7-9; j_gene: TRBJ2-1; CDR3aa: CASSLLGGSYNEQFF
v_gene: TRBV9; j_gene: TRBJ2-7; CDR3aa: CASSPRWADEQYF
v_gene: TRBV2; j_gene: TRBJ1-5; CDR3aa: CASSEARTGDNQPQHF
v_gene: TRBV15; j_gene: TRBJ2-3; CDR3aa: CATSRGQGATTDTQYF
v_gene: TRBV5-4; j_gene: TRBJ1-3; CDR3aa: CASSLHLGRGRGWSGNTIYF
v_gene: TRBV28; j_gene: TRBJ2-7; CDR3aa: CASRTGGPYEQYF
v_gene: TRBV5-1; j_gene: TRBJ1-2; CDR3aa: CASGNPGGVYGYTF
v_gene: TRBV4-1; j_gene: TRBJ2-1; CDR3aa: CASSQDTGTSFSRKVVEQFF
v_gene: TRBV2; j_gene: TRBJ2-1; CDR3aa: CASSVLAGGDEQFF
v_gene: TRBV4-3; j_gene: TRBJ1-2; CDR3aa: CASSQDPGQGLVNANYGYTF
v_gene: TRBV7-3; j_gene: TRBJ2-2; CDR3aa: CASSRSQRTGELFF
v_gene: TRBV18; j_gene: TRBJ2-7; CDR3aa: CASSRQGASEQYF
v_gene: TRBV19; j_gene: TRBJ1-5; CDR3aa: CASRGGERNQPQHF
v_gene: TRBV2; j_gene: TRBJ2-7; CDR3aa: CASSGNGLEQYF
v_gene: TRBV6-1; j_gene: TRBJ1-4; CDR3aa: CASKTGATNEKLFF